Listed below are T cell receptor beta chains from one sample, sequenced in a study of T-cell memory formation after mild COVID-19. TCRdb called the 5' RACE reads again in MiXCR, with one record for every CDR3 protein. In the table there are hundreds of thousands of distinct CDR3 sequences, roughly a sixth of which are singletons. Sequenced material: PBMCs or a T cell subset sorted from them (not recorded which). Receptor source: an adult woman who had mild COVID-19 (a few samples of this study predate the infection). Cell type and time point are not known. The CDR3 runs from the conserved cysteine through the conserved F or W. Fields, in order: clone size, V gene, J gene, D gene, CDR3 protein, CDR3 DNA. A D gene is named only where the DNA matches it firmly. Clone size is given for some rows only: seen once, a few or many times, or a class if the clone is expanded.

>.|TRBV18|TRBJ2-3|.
CASSPGRVGTDTQYF
TGTGCCAGCTCACCAGGCAGGGTAGGCACAGATACGCAGTATTTT
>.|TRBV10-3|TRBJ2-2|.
CATRNGDTGELFF
TGTGCCACAAGGAACGGGGACACCGGGGAGCTGTTTTTT
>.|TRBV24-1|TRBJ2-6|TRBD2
CATSAGGSGANVLTF
TGTGCCACCAGTGCGGGGGGTTCTGGGGCCAACGTCCTGACTTTC
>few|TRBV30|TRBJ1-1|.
CAWSVPGTSPRVAFF
TGTGCCTGGAGTGTACCTGGGACATCTCCCCGGGTAGCTTTCTTT
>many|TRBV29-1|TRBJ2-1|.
CSVDGKSSYNEQFF
TGCAGCGTTGATGGCAAAAGCTCCTACAATGAGCAGTTCTTC
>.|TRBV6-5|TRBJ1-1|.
CASSYSWTRAMNTEAFF
TGTGCCAGCAGTTACTCGTGGACCCGGGCCATGAACACTGAAGCTTTCTTT
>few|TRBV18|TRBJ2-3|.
CASSPLPPPSDTQYF
TGTGCCAGCTCACCACTCCCTCCCCCATCAGATACGCAGTATTTT
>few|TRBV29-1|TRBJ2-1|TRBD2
CSVRVGGSVYNEQFF
TGCAGCGTCCGCGTGGGAGGGTCGGTCTACAATGAGCAGTTCTTC
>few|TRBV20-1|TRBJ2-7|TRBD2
CSARVMEGLAGEGEQYF
TGCAGTGCTCGCGTAATGGAGGGACTAGCGGGAGAAGGCGAGCAGTACTTC
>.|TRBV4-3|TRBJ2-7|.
CASSQERVGASYEQYF
TGCGCCAGCAGCCAAGAAAGGGTTGGCGCCTCCTACGAGCAGTACTTC
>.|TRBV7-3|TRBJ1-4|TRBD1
CASSSSGTGGEKLFF
TGTGCCAGCAGCTCTTCCGGGACAGGGGGTGAAAAACTGTTTTTT
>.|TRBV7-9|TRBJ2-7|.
CASSLTDIPEQYF
TGTGCCAGCAGCTTAACGGACATTCCCGAGCAGTACTTC
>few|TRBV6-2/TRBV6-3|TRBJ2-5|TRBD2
CASSYDPSGIQETQYF
TGTGCCAGCAGTTATGACCCTAGCGGGATCCAAGAGACCCAGTACTTC
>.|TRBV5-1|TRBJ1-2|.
CASSPSPGTNYGYTF
TGCGCCAGCAGCCCATCGCCAGGGACAAACTATGGCTACACCTTC
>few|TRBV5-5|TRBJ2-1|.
CASSLALPLDPRYYNEQFF
TGTGCCAGCAGCTTGGCCCTACCACTAGACCCGAGGTATTACAATGAGCAGTTCTTC
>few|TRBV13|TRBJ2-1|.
CASSQLGLSPYNEQFF
TGTGCCAGCAGCCAACTAGGACTTTCCCCCTACAATGAGCAGTTCTTC